One and the same sample provided the 6 T cell receptor beta chains below, sequenced in a study of blood T cell repertoires in COVID-19. Only in-frame clones appear in the TCRdb table, and some are missing; sequencing was by immunoSEQ multiplex PCR. The table has fewer than 350,000 clones, about nine tenths seen once; the top ten hold under 3%. The sequenced material came from PBMCs or T cells enriched from blood (not recorded which). The source is a woman between 35 and 50 years old with acute COVID-19.

V gene TRBV5-6 combines with J gene TRBJ1-1; weak D call: TRBD1 (6 bases). CDR3 length: 14 residues. V gave up 4 bases and J gave up 1 base, with 11 bases separating them. CDR1 SGHDT and CDR2 YYEEEE come from the germline V gene. CDR3 sequence (DNA): TGTGCCAGCAGCCTCCGGGGGGCGAACACTGAAGCTTTCTTT. This codes for CASSLRGANTEAFF.

The rearrangement links TRBV18 to TRBJ1-6, with 9 bases aligning to TRBD1. Germline CDR1 KGHSH, CDR2 LQKENI. The CDR3 contains 15 residues. V lost 4 bases and J lost 6; bases outside the gene matches: 4. CDR3 in DNA: TGTGCCAGCTCACTGGGGACAGGGCCTAATTCACCCCTCCACTTT. As protein: CASSLGTGPNSPLHF.

The chain couples TRBV6-6 to TRBJ1-4; no definite D call. The CDR3 contains 16 residues. Germline values: CDR1 MNHNY, CDR2 SVGAGI (reference sequence). V was trimmed by 2 bases and J by 3 bases, leaving 13 bases between them. In DNA, the CDR3 is TGTGCCAGCAGTTACGGAGGGTGGATGGCTAATGAAAAACTGTTTTTT. Translated: CASSYGGWMANEKLFF.

The CDR3 DNA reads TGTGCCAGCAGTGTGCCAGGCAGCACAGATACGCAGTATTTT. Translation gives CASSVPGSTDTQYF. The rearrangement links TRBV25-1 to TRBJ2-3; D remains ambiguous. This CDR3 region has 14 residues. V lost 4 bases to trimming and J lost 0 bases, with 8 bases between them. Germline assignment: CDR1 MGHDK and CDR2 SYGVNS.

CDR3 nucleotide sequence: TGTGCCAGCAGCACTACCCCTTGGACAGGCGAGCAGTACTTC. Protein sequence: CASSTTPWTGEQYF. This rearrangement joins TRBV7-6 to TRBJ2-7, with 7 bases aligning to TRBD1. V lost 5 bases, J lost 6 bases, and 10 bases stayed unmatched. Germline CDR1 reads SGHVS; CDR2 reads FNYEAQ. This CDR3 has 14 amino acids.

The chain links TRBV29-1 to TRBJ1-4; D is possibly TRBD1 (5 bases). Looked up from germline, CDR1 is SQVTM and CDR2 is ANQGSEA. Trimming took 6 bases from V and 5 from J, leaving 7 bases between them. CDR3 length equals 11 residues. CDR3 region: CSVQGNEKLFF. The DNA for the CDR3 is TGCAGCGTCCAGGGCAATGAAAAACTGTTTTTT.